Sequencing of this TCR beta chain was carried out in a study of early T cells in non-severe SARS-CoV-2 infection. Study-wide results and limits: In VDJdb matching, anti-spike CD8 responses were favored while private and CD4 specificities went missing.

In the case of this clonotype: What it binds is unknown.

The CDR3 consists of 14 residues. Trimming took 3 bases from V and 0 from J, leaving 6 bases between them. Attached unique molecular identifiers marked individual cDNA molecules. Each CDR3 protein is one row after TCRdb ran MiXCR on the 5' RACE reads. The data hold fewer than 100,000 distinct CDR3 sequences, with approximately 12% observed a single time. The sequencing sample was made of whole blood. The chain employs TRBV12-3 or TRBV12-4 and TRBJ1-5; weak D call: TRBD1 (5 bases). The receptor comes from an adult who was a healthcare worker with PCR-confirmed SARS-CoV-2 infection or an uninfected control (not recorded which). The chain's CDR3 is CASSFGASNQPQHF. CDR3 nucleotides: TGTGCCAGCAGTTTTGGGGCTAGCAATCAGCCCCAGCATTTT.